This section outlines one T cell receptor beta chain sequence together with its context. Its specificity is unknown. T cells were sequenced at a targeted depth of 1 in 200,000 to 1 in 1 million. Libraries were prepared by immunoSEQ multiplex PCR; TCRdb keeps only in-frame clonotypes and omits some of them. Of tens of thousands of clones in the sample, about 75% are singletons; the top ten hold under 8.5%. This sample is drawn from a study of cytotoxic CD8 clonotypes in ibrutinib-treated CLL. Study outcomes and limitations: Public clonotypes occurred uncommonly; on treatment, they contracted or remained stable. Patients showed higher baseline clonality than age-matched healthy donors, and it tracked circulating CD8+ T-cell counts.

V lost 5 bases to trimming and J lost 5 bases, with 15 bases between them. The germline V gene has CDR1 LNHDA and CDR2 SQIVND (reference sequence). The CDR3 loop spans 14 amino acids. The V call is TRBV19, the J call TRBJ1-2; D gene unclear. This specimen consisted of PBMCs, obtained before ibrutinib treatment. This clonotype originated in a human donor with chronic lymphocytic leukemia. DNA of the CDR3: TGTGCCAGTAGTCCCCAGGCCCGTGGGTATGGCTACACCTTC. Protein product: CASSPQARGYGYTF.